The 9 T cell receptor beta chains below were found in one sample sequenced in a study of T cells in Graves' hyperthyroidism and ophthalmopathy. Researchers amplified the TCR beta CDR3 regions from RNA transcripts. Researchers ran a first-round RT-PCR on the TCR CDR3 using the HTBI primer set. TCRdb fed the multiplex PCR reads into MiXCR, producing one record per CDR3 protein. The repertoire holds 250,000 to 300,000 distinct CDR3 sequences, with 10% to 15% as singletons. Specimen: blood. These receptors were collected from a woman in her thirties with Graves' hyperthyroidism that later progressed to Graves' ophthalmopathy.

The chain employs TRBV5-1 and TRBJ1-2; 9 bases are a match to TRBD1. Trimming at V came to 5 bases and at J to 4 bases, leaving 9 bases not matched to a gene. Germline V lookup: CDR1 SGHRS, CDR2 YFSETQ. This CDR3 region has 15 residues. The CDR3 loop reads CASRATGQGPYGYTF. The CDR3, as DNA: TGCGCCAGCAGGGCGACGGGACAGGGTCCCTATGGCTACACCTTC.

The chain is built from TRBV7-3 and TRBJ1-2; 9 bases line up with TRBD1. Germline CDR1 SGHTA, CDR2 FQGTGA. CDR3 size: 14 residues. Germline trimming cut 5 bases from V and 7 bases from J; bases unmatched to any gene: 8. CDR3 coding DNA: TGTGCCAGCAGCGAACAGGGGGCTCAGGGTGGCTACACCTTC. Protein: CASSEQGAQGGYTF. Complete variable domain (other parts from reference TRBV7-3 and TRBJ1-2): GAGVSQTPSNKVTEKGKYVELRCDPISGHTALYWYRQSLGQGPEFLIYFQGTGAADDSGLPNDRFFAVRPEGSVSTLKIQRTERGDSAVYLCASSEQGAQGGYTFGSGTRLTVV.

This clonotype was found many times. The V gene is TRBV5-6, the J gene TRBJ2-6, with 7 bases identical to TRBD1. The germline V gene encodes CDR1 SGHDT and CDR2 YYEEEE. V lost 0 bases, J lost 0 bases, and 3 bases stayed unmatched. The CDR3 is 17 amino acids. CDR3 amino acids: CASSLVTGDSGANVLTF. The CDR3 nucleotides are TGTGCCAGCAGCTTGGTAACAGGGGACTCTGGGGCCAACGTCCTGACTTTC.

The rearrangement joins TRBV9 to TRBJ2-3, with 7 nucleotides matching TRBD2. CDR1 SGDLS and CDR2 YYNGEE come from the germline V gene. The CDR3 loop spans 12 amino acids. V shed 5 bases and J 4 bases; nucleotides not matched to a gene: 1. As DNA, the CDR3 is TGTGCCAGCAGTACTAGCGCAGATACGCAGTATTTT. Its protein is CASSTSADTQYF.

This clonotype was seen a handful of times. This chain joins TRBV7-6 and TRBJ2-5; D possibly corresponds to TRBD1 (5 bases). V lost 3 bases to trimming and J lost 0 bases, with 23 bases between them. This CDR3 comprises 19 residues. Germline CDR1 SGHVS, CDR2 FNYEAQ. CDR3 sequence (DNA): TGTGCCAGCAGCTTCAGAATGAAGGACAACCTCGAACACCAAGAGACCCAGTACTTC. Translated, it gives CASSFRMKDNLEHQETQYF.

In its sample, this clonotype was seen many times. The gene calls are TRBV18 and TRBJ1-1; no clear D gene. CDR3 size: 13 residues. V shed 3 bases and J shed 0 bases, with 5 bases lying between them. Germline CDR1 and CDR2: KGHSH and LQKENI. The CDR3: CASSPLLNTEAFF. The CDR3 region has the DNA TGTGCCAGCTCACCCCTTTTGAACACTGAAGCTTTCTTT.

This clonotype was detected many times. This chain joins TRBV7-2 and TRBJ2-1; possible D gene TRBD1, 6 bases. The CDR3 consists of 15 residues. Trimming stripped 5 bases from V and 2 bases from J, with 13 bases between. The V gene's germline CDR1 is SGHTA and CDR2 FQGNSA. Here the CDR3 reads CASSPGTLPYNEQFF. DNA for the CDR3: TGTGCCAGCAGCCCCGGGACACTTCCCTACAATGAGCAGTTCTTC.

Concerning this clonotype: This may stem from a read error, because a much larger clone lies one nucleotide away. The chain links TRBV20-1 to TRBJ2-1; TRBD2 aligns across 10 bases. Looked up from germline, CDR1 is DFQATT and CDR2 is SNEGSKA (reference sequence). CDR3 length: 17 amino acids. CDR3 DNA: TGCACTGCCCCCTCCCCCCCGGCTAGCGGGAGATTCAATGAGCAGTTCTTC. The encoded protein is CTAPSPPASGRFNEQFF.

This clonotype has just a few counts. A junction boundary mismatches the germline segment, possibly from a read error. V usage is TRBV6-2 or TRBV6-3 and J usage is TRBJ2-7, with D uncertain. In germline, CDR1 is MNHEY, CDR2 SVGEGT. This CDR3 region has 13 residues. The CDR3 reads CASRSGLSCEQYF. The CDR3 DNA reads TGTGCCAGCCGGTCTGGTCTCTCCTGCGAGCAGTACTTC.